One and the same sample provided the 14 T cell receptor beta chains below, sequenced in a study of blood T cells in healthy people across ages. The second PCR ran roughly 6 to 11 cycles with a sample-barcoded 5' primer and J-beta primers. MiXCR, applied by TCRdb to the 5' RACE reads, yields one record per CDR3 protein. The sample contains about 570,000 distinct CDR3 sequences, 25% to 30% of which appear only once. The sequenced sample consisted of blood. The receptors derive from a woman aged 65 to 85 in good health.

This clonotype was picked up a small number of times. The chain carries TRBV2 and TRBJ2-5, with 7 bases aligning to TRBD1. J lost 5 bases, V lost 4 bases, and 4 bases had no gene match. The CDR3 runs 13 residues. Per germline, CDR1 SNHLY and CDR2 FYNNEI. The CDR3 spells CASSGDRVETQYF. Written as DNA, the CDR3 is TGTGCCAGCAGTGGAGACAGGGTGGAGACCCAGTACTTC.

In its sample, this clonotype was seen a few times. V usage is TRBV27 and J usage is TRBJ1-5; perhaps TRBD1 as D (6 bases). Looked up from germline, CDR1 is MNHEY and CDR2 is SMNVEV (reference sequence). CDR3 length equals 16 residues. Trimming took off 6 bases at V and 0 bases at J, with 15 bases between the two ends. CDR3 coding DNA: TGTGCCAGCAGCCCCCGCCAGGGGCATAGCAATCAGCCCCAGCATTTT. This gives the protein CASSPRQGHSNQPQHF.

This chain connects TRBV2 to TRBJ1-2; D is undetermined. CDR3 length equals 12 residues. The germline CDR1 and CDR2 sequences are SNHLY and FYNNEI. The V end was cut by 7 bases, the J end by 8 bases, with 14 bases between. Written as DNA, the CDR3 is TGTGCCAGCACCGAAGGACTGCGGGGCTACACCTTC. Protein: CASTEGLRGYTF.

A remark on this clonotype: Possible read error: a much larger clone is one base away. V is TRBV29-1 and J is TRBJ2-1, with 9 bases lining up with TRBD2. CDR1 is SQVTM, CDR2 ANQGSEA, per germline. The ends lost 3 bases at V and 8 bases at J; junction bases unmatched: 8. CDR3 length: 14 amino acids. CDR3 coding DNA: TGCAGCGTTGATTTGGCTAGCGGGGCCTATGAGCAGTTCTTC. This translates into CSVDLASGAYEQFF.

The chain links TRBV10-3 to TRBJ1-2; tentatively, D is TRBD1 (5 bases). V lost 10 bases to trimming and J lost 3 bases, with 15 bases between them. The CDR3 extends over 13 amino acids. The germline CDR1 and CDR2 sequences are ENHRY and SYGVKD. CDR3 residues: CATAPGGDYGYTF. The CDR3 DNA sequence: TGTGCCACCGCTCCGGGGGGAGACTATGGCTACACCTTC.

This rearrangement joins TRBV7-9 to TRBJ1-2; D is uncertain. V dropped 5 bases and J dropped 13 bases, with 20 bases sitting between them. The CDR3 length is 13 residues. Germline CDR1 SEHNR, CDR2 FQNEAQ (reference sequence). Here the CDR3 reads CASSPSGRNPCTF. The CDR3 DNA sequence: TGTGCCAGCAGCCCGTCCGGCCGGAACCCCTGCACCTTC.

The chain is built from TRBV11-2 and TRBJ2-5; 8 bases agree with TRBD2. The trim removed 3 bases at V and 11 bases at J, leaving 8 bases unmatched. Per germline, CDR1 SGHAT and CDR2 FQNNGV. CDR3 length: 13 amino acids. CDR3 coding DNA: TGTGCCAGCAGCTTCACGCGGGGGGTTGAGCAGTACTTC. Its protein is CASSFTRGVEQYF.

The rearrangement links TRBV27 to TRBJ1-1, with unresolved D. The V gene's germline CDR1 is MNHEY and CDR2 SMNVEV (reference sequence). Trimming shortened V by 6 bases and J by 0 bases, and 14 bases separated the two germline ends. This CDR3 has 15 amino acids. CDR3: CASSPRPRMNTEAFF. As DNA, the CDR3 is TGTGCCAGCAGCCCGAGACCGCGGATGAACACTGAAGCTTTCTTT.

This clonotype was observed a handful of times. The chain couples TRBV7-9 to TRBJ2-7, with D unresolved. The CDR3 totals 15 residues. Germline V gene data show CDR1 as SEHNR and CDR2 as FQNEAQ (reference sequence). V lost 1 base to trimming and J lost 2 bases, with 12 bases between them. The CDR3 bases are TGTGCCAGCAGCTTAGACCGTTCGGCGACCTACGAGCAGTACTTC. It codes for CASSLDRSATYEQYF. The full variable domain, in which reference TRBV7-9 and TRBJ2-7 provide the parts outside the CDR3, is DTGVSQNPRHKITKRGQNVTFRCDPISEHNRLYWYRQTLGQGPEFLTYFQNEAQLEKSRLLSDRFSAERPKGSFSTLEIQRTEQGDSAMYLCASSLDRSATYEQYFGPGTRLTVT.

This clonotype came up a few times. The gene calls are TRBV9 and TRBJ1-3; possibly TRBD1 for D (6 bases). CDR3 length: 16 residues. The germline V and J ends were trimmed by 3 bases and 0 bases, with 13 bases remaining between them. Per the germline V gene, CDR1 is SGDLS and CDR2 is YYNGEE. The CDR3 sequence: CASSAGTFYSGNTIYF. In DNA form, the CDR3 reads TGTGCCAGCAGCGCCGGGACATTTTACTCTGGAAACACCATATATTTT.

The chain combines TRBV20-1 with TRBJ2-1; TRBD1 agrees at 12 bases. This CDR3 has 13 residues. J was trimmed by 14 bases and V by 4 bases; bases with no gene match: 9. Germline assignment: CDR1 DFQATT and CDR2 SNEGSKA (reference sequence). The CDR3 loop reads CSATDGTGGREFF. The DNA of the CDR3 is TGCAGTGCTACAGACGGGACAGGGGGCCGGGAGTTCTTC.

In this sample, this clonotype turned up a few times. The chain has TRBV20-1 and TRBJ2-4; D call uncertain. The CDR3 sequence is 17 residues long. V was pared by 5 bases and J by 0 bases, with 20 bases between. Per the germline V gene, CDR1 is DFQATT and CDR2 is SNEGSKA (reference sequence). The CDR3 sequence is CSAFPLGTGLAKNIQYF. Written as DNA, the CDR3 is TGCAGTGCTTTCCCCCTAGGAACTGGCCTAGCCAAAAACATTCAGTACTTC.

Only a few counts were recorded for this clonotype. Given the absence of the conserved phenylalanine or tryptophan at the CDR3 end, a read error is likely. No DNA is shown, since the ends of the CDR3 on it are uncertain; the CDR3 is the one TCRdb lists. The chain joins TRBV9 to TRBJ2-5; the listed D gene, TRBD1, was not tested against the DNA. The germline V gene has CDR1 SGDLS and CDR2 YYNGEE. The CDR3 totals 13 residues, both ends included. CDR3 region: CASGQAGEGDQCL.

The rearrangement links TRBV2 to TRBJ2-5, with D hard to call. The DNA matches TRBJ2-7 better at its end, which makes the J call doubtful. CDR3 length equals 16 residues. Germline V gene data show CDR1 as SNHLY and CDR2 as FYNNEI. The CDR3: CASSVRFGSESYEQYF. As DNA, the CDR3 is TGTGCCAGCAGTGTTCGATTTGGCAGCGAGTCCTACGAGCAGTACTTC.